This T cell receptor (beta chain) was retrieved from a study of CD8 T cells in Susac syndrome. The RNA, about 0.45 to 1 ug, was put through reverse transcription using random hexamers. TCRdb passed the immunoSEQ multiplex PCR reads through MiXCR, listing each CDR3 protein once. The repertoire includes roughly 150,000 distinct CDR3 sequences, just over 90% of them detected once, and approximately 0.075% sits in the top ten. The V gene end was trimmed by 7 bases and the J gene end by 10 bases; junction bases not matched to a gene: 10. The CDR3 consists of 14 residues. Germline V gene sequence: CDR1 MDHEN, CDR2 SYDVKM.

The specimen was CD4+ T cells from PBMCs. The sequence came from a human donor in good health. The gene calls are TRBV28 and TRBJ2-1; 10 bases are a match to TRBD1. The DNA for the CDR3 is TGTGCCAGCATCGCCGGGACAGGGGTCCGCGAGCAGTTCTTC. Protein product: CASIAGTGVREQFF.